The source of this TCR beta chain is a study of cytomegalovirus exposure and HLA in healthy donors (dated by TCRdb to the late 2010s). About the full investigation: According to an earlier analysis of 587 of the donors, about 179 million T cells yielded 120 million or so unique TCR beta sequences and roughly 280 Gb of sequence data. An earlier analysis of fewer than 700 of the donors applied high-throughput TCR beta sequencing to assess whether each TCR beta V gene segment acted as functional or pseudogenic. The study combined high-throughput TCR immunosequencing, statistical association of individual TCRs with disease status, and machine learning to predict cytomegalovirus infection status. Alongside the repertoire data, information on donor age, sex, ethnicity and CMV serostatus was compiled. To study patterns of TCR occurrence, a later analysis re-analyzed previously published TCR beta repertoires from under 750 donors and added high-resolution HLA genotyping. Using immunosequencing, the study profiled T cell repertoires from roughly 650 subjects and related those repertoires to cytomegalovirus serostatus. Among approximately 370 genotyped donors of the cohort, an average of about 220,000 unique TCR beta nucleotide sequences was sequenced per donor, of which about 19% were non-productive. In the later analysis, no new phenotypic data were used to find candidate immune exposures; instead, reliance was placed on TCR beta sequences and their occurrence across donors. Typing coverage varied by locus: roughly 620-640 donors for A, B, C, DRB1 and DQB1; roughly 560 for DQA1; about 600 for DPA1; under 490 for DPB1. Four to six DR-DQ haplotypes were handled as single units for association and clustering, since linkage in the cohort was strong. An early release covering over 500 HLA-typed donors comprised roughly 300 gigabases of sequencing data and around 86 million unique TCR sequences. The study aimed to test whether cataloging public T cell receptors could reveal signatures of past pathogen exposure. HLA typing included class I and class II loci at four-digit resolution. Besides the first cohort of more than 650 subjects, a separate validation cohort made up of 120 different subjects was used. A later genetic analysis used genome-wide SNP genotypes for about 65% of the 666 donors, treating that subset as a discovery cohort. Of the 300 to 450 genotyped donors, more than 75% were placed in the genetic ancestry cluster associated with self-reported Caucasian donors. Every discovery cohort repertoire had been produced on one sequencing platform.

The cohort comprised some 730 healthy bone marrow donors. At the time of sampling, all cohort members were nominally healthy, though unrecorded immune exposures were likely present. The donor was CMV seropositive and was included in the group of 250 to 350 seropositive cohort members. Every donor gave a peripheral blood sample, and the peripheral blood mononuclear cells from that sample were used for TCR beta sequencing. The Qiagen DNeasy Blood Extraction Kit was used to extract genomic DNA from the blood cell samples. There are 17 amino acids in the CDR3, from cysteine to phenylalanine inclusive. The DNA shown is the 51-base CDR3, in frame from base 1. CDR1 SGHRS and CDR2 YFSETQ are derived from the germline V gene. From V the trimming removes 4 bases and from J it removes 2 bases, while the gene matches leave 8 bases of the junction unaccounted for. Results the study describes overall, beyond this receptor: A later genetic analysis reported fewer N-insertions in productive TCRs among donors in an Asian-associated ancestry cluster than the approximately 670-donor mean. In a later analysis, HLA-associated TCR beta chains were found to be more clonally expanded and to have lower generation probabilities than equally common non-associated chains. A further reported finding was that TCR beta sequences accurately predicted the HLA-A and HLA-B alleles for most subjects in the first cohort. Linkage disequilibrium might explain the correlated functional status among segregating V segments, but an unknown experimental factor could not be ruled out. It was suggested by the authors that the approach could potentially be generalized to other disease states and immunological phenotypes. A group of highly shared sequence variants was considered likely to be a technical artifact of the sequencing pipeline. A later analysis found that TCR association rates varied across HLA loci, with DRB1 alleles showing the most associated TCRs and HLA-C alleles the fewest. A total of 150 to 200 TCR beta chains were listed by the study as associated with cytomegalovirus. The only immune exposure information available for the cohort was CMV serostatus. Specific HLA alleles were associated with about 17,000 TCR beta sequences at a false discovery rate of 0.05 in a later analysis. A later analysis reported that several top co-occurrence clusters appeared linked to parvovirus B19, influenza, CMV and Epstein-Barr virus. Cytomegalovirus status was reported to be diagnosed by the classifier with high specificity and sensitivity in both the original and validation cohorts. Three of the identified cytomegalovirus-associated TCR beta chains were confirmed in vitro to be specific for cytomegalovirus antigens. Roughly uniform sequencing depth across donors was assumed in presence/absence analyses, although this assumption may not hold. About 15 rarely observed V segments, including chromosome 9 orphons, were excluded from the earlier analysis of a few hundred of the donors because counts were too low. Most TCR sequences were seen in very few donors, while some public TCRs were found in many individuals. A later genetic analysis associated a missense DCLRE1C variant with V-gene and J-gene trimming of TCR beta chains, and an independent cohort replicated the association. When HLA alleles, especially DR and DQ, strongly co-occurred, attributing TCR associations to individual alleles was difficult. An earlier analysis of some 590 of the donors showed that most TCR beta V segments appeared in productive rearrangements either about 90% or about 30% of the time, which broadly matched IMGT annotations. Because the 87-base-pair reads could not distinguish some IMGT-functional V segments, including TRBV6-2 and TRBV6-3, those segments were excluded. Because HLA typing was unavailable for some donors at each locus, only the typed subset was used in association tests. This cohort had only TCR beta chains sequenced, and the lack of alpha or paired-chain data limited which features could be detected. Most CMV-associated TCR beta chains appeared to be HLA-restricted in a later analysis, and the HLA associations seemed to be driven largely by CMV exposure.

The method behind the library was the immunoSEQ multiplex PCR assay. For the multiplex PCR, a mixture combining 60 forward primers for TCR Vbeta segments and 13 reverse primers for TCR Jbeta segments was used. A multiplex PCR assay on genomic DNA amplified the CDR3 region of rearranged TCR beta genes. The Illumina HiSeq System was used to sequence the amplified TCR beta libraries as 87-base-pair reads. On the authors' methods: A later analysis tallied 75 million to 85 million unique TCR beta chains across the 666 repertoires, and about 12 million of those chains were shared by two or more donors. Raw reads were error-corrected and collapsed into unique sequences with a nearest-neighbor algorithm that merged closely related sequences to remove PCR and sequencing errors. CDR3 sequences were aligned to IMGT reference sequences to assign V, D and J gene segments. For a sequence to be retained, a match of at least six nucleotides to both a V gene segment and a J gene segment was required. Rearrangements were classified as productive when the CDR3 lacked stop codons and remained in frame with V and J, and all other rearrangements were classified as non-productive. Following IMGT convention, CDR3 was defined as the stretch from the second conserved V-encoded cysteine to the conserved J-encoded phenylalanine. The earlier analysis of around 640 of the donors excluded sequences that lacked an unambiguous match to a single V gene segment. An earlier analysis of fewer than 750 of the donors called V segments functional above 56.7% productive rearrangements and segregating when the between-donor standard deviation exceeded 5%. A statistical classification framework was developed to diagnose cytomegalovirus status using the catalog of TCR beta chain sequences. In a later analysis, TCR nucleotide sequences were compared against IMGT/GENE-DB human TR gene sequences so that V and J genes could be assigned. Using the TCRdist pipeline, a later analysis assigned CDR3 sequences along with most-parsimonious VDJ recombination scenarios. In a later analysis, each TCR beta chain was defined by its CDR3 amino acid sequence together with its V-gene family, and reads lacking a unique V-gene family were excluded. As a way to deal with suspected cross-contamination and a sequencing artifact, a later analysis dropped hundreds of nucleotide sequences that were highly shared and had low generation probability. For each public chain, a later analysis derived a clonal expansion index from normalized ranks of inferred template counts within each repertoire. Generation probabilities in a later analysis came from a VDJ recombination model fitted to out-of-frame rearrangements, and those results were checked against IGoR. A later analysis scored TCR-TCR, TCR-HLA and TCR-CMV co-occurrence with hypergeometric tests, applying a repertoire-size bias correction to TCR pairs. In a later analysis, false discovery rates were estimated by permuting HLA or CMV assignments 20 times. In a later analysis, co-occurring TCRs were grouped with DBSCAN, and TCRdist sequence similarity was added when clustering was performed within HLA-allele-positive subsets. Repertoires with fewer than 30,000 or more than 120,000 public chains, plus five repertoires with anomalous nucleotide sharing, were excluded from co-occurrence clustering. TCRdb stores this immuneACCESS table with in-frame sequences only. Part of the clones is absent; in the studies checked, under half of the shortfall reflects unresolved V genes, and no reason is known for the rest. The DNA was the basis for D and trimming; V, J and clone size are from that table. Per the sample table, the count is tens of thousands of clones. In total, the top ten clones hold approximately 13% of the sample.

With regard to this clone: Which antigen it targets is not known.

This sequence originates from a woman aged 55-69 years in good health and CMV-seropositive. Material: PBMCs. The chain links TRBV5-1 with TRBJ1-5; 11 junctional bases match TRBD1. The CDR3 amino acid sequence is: CASSTGTGGLGNQPQHF. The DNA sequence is TGCGCCAGCAGCACCGGGACAGGGGGGTTAGGCAATCAGCCCCAGCATTTT.